Below are 27 T cell receptor beta chains sequenced from a single sample in a study of cytotoxic CD8 clonotypes in ibrutinib-treated CLL. The method was immunoSEQ multiplex PCR; TCRdb's version includes in-frame clones alone and lacks a portion of them. The sample records 30,000 to 40,000 clones, around 70% being singletons. The material sequenced was PBMCs, taken at disease progression, from a patient treated with ibrutinib. These receptors came from a human donor with chronic lymphocytic leukemia.

This rearrangement joins TRBV5-1 to TRBJ1-2, with 8 bases matching TRBD1. The V gene end was trimmed by 0 bases and the J gene end by 0 bases; junction bases not matched to a gene: 4. The germline CDR1 and CDR2 sequences are SGHRS and YFSETQ. The CDR3 is made up of 16 amino acids. CDR3 sequence: CASSLDGTGTNYGYTF. DNA for the CDR3: TGCGCCAGCAGCTTGGATGGGACAGGCACTAACTATGGCTACACCTTC.

This sequence joins TRBV4-1 and TRBJ2-4; 7 bases are a match to TRBD1. The CDR3 runs 17 residues. CDR1 MGHRA and CDR2 YSYEKL come from the germline V gene. After removal of 0 bases from V and 0 bases from J, the junction contained 5 bases not matched to a gene. The CDR3 sequence: CASSQEGGQQAKNIQYF. For the CDR3, the DNA is TGCGCCAGCAGCCAAGAAGGGGGACAGCAAGCCAAAAACATTCAGTACTTC.

This chain links TRBV5-1 with TRBJ2-7; D gene ambiguous. The V gene lost 4 bases and the J gene lost 0 bases, with 11 bases spanning the gap. There are 14 residues in the CDR3. CDR1 and CDR2 from the germline V gene are SGHRS and YFSETQ. The CDR3: CASSGTESSYEQYF. CDR3 nucleotides: TGCGCCAGCAGCGGTACAGAGAGCTCCTACGAGCAGTACTTC.

The J gene is TRBJ2-7, the V gene TRBV10-1; 8 positions match TRBD2. The V gene end was trimmed by 3 bases and the J gene end by 4 bases; junction bases not matched to a gene: 5. The CDR3 consists of 14 residues. Germline V CDR1 and CDR2: WNHNN, SYGVQD (reference sequence). The CDR3 loop reads CASSDPRGGYEQYF. Here the CDR3 DNA reads TGCGCCAGCAGTGACCCCCGGGGGGGATACGAGCAGTACTTC.

V gene TRBV5-4 combines with J gene TRBJ1-3; possibly TRBD1 for D (5 bases). Germline CDR1 is SGHNT and CDR2 is YYREEE (reference sequence). CDR3 size: 16 residues. V was clipped by 4 bases and J by 0 bases, with 14 bases between them. This CDR3 is CASSPGTVGSGNTIYF. DNA for the CDR3: TGTGCCAGCAGCCCCGGGACGGTCGGCTCTGGAAACACCATATATTTT.

The chain recombines TRBV5-1 with TRBJ2-7; TRBD2 is a possible D gene (6 bases). Trimming took off 1 base at V and 4 bases at J, with 15 bases between the two ends. CDR1 is SGHRS, CDR2 YFSETQ, per germline. This CDR3 spans 15 amino acids. Here the CDR3 DNA reads TGCGCCAGCAGCTTGAGCCGGGAGAATCGGTACGAGCAGTACTTC. Protein: CASSLSRENRYEQYF.

The CDR3 DNA reads as TGTGCCAGCAGCCTAATTTCCAGGGCTTTGGCAGATACGCAGTATTTT. This gives the protein CASSLISRALADTQYF. The J gene is TRBJ2-3, the V gene TRBV7-8; a weak D match, TRBD1 (5 bases). Deletions cut 5 bases from V and 4 bases from J, with 19 bases between. Germline CDR1 SGHVS, CDR2 FQNEAQ. The CDR3 runs 16 residues.

This clone was picked up one time. The chain carries TRBV6-5 and TRBJ2-1; perhaps TRBD1 as D (5 bases). V shed 6 bases and J shed 13 bases, with 13 bases lying between them. CDR1 is MNHEY, CDR2 SVGAGI, per germline. The CDR3 is 11 amino acids. The CDR3 nucleotides read TGTGCCAGCAGGATCCAGGGAATTCAGTTCTTC. This translates into CASRIQGIQFF.

The J gene is TRBJ2-2, the V gene TRBV6-1; D not resolved. With 4 bases removed from V and 0 bases from J, the gap between germline ends came to 18 bases. The germline V gene encodes CDR1 MNHNS and CDR2 SASEGT. The CDR3 extends over 18 amino acids. CDR3 nucleotide sequence: TGTGCCAGCAGTGCGGCGTTGAGCGTGCGGTCGAACACCGGGGAGCTGTTTTTT. Translated, it gives CASSAALSVRSNTGELFF.

CDR3 residues: CSASPNEQYF. The DNA of the CDR3 is TGCAGTGCTAGCCCTAACGAGCAGTACTTC. The chain couples TRBV20-1 to TRBJ2-7; the D is unclear. CDR3 length: 10 residues. From germline, CDR1 is DFQATT and CDR2 SNEGSKA (reference sequence). The ends were cut back, 3 bases at V and 5 bases at J, with 5 bases in the middle.

The gene calls are TRBV19 and TRBJ1-3, with TRBD1 as a possible D gene (5 bases). V dropped 7 bases and J dropped 0 bases, with 16 bases sitting between them. This CDR3 has 16 residues. Germline lookup yields CDR1 LNHDA and CDR2 SQIVND (reference sequence). CDR3 protein: CASKRLGPSSGNTIYF. The DNA of the CDR3 is TGTGCCAGTAAACGGCTGGGGCCAAGCTCTGGAAACACCATATATTTT.

The chain links TRBV18 to TRBJ2-4; D may be TRBD2 (6 bases). The V gene lost 0 bases and the J gene lost 5 bases, with 11 bases spanning the gap. The CDR3 is 15 residues long. From germline, CDR1 is KGHSH and CDR2 LQKENI. The CDR3 region is CASSPPEGGQNIQYF. The CDR3 DNA follows: TGTGCCAGCTCACCACCGGAGGGCGGACAAAACATTCAGTACTTC.

The chain employs TRBV7-9 and TRBJ2-6; no definite D call. The ends were cut back, 5 bases at V and 1 base at J, with 12 bases in the middle. CDR3 size: 16 residues. Germline values: CDR1 SEHNR, CDR2 FQNEAQ (reference sequence). The DNA for the CDR3 is TGTGCCAGCAGCCCATACCTCGTATCTGGGGCCAACGTCCTGACTTTC. It yields the protein CASSPYLVSGANVLTF.

J is TRBJ1-6 and V is TRBV5-1, with 10 bases that match TRBD1. Germline loops: CDR1 SGHRS, CDR2 YFSETQ. The CDR3 has 15 amino acids. J gave up 10 bases and V 3 bases, and 7 bases lay outside the gene matches. CDR3 DNA: TGCGCCAGCAGCTACGGACAGGGGGGAGGATCACCCCTCCACTTT. Translation gives CASSYGQGGGSPLHF. Combining the CDR3 with reference TRBV5-1 and TRBJ1-6 gives the whole variable domain KAGVTQTPRYLIKTRGQQVTLSCSPISGHRSVSWYQQTPGQGLQFLFEYFSETQRNKGNFPGRFSGRQFSNSRSEMNVSTLELGDSALYLCASSYGQGGGSPLHFGNGTRLTVT.

A few counts support this clone. The chain has TRBV5-1 and TRBJ2-2; no definite D call. The V end was cut by 0 bases, the J end by 5 bases, with 11 bases between. Germline CDR1 SGHRS, CDR2 YFSETQ. The CDR3 loop spans 15 amino acids. In DNA, the CDR3 is TGCGCCAGCAGCTTGGCAAGACTCGGGACCGGGGAGCTGTTTTTT. Protein: CASSLARLGTGELFF.

This clone turned up a few times. The chain links TRBV21-1 to TRBJ2-2; the DNA was not compared with TRBD2, the D call given in the table. TRBV21-1 is a recognized pseudogene. This CDR3 spans 21 amino acids. The CDR3 here is CASSKGGRGPILLPNTGELFF. The DNA for the CDR3 is TGTGCCAGCAGCAAAGGGGGGAGGGGACCGATTCTGCTACCCAACACCGGGGAGCTGTTTTTT.

The rearrangement links TRBV6-4 to TRBJ2-3; weak D call: TRBD2 (6 bases). With 6 bases removed from V and 6 bases from J, the gap between germline ends came to 16 bases. This CDR3 spans 14 amino acids. Germline assignment: CDR1 MRHNA and CDR2 SNTAGT. The CDR3 is CASSELSGSDTQYF. CDR3 nucleotide sequence: TGTGCCAGCAGCGAATTATCCGGGAGTGATACGCAGTATTTT.

This chain uses TRBV18 with TRBJ2-2; possibly TRBD1 for D (5 bases). The germline V gene encodes CDR1 KGHSH and CDR2 LQKENI. This CDR3 has 15 amino acids. The V gene lost 3 bases and the J gene lost 5 bases, with 13 bases spanning the gap. The CDR3, as DNA: TGTGCCAGCTCACCTTTAGGGGCCGGGACCGGGGAGCTGTTTTTT. It is translated as CASSPLGAGTGELFF.

This sequence joins TRBV7-9 and TRBJ2-2; TRBD2 might be the D (5 bases). V was pared by 5 bases and J by 5 bases, with 18 bases between. The CDR3 length is 16 residues. Germline V gene sequence: CDR1 SEHNR, CDR2 FQNEAQ (reference sequence). For the CDR3, the DNA is TGTGCCAGCAGCCCCCCGGGGAACCCATTGACCGGGGAGCTGTTTTTT. Its protein is CASSPPGNPLTGELFF. Full variable domain (missing parts from reference TRBV7-9 and TRBJ2-2): DTGVSQNPRHKITKRGQNVTFRCDPISEHNRLYWYRQTLGQGPEFLTYFQNEAQLEKSRLLSDRFSAERPKGSFSTLEIQRTEQGDSAMYLCASSPPGNPLTGELFFGEGSRLTVL.

The chain couples TRBV6-4 to TRBJ2-1; a weak D match, TRBD2 (5 bases). Germline values: CDR1 MRHNA, CDR2 SNTAGT. V was pared by 7 bases and J by 5 bases, with 18 bases between. This CDR3 spans 15 amino acids. CDR3 amino acids: CASTAKLGRHNEQFF. As DNA, the CDR3 is TGTGCCAGCACCGCCAAACTAGGCAGACACAATGAGCAGTTCTTC.

The sample holds a few counts of this clone. The same CDR3 can be traced to other DNA sequences in this sample. This rearrangement joins TRBV7-8 to TRBJ1-5; D is perhaps TRBD1 (6 bases). In germline, CDR1 is SGHVS, CDR2 FQNEAQ. The V end was cut by 1 base, the J end by 6 bases, with 13 bases between. The CDR3 has 15 amino acids. The CDR3 DNA sequence: TGTGCCAGCAGCTTAGTTTCACAGGGTGGTCAGCCCCAGCATTTT. This encodes CASSLVSQGGQPQHF.

V is TRBV7-6 and J is TRBJ1-5, with no clear D. The V and J ends lost 5 bases and 2 bases respectively, with 10 bases between them. Germline CDR1 is SGHVS and CDR2 is FNYEAQ. This CDR3 region has 14 residues. The CDR3 protein is CASSAGVGNQPQHF. CDR3 sequence (DNA): TGTGCCAGCAGCGCGGGAGTAGGCAATCAGCCCCAGCATTTT.

Relative to its sample, this clone is medium-sized. J is TRBJ1-2 and V is TRBV10-1; weak D call: TRBD1 (5 bases). Germline lookup yields CDR1 WNHNN and CDR2 SYGVQD (reference sequence). The CDR3 is 16 amino acids. Trimming took 11 bases from V and 1 from J, leaving 23 bases between them. CDR3 protein: CAYPSGAEIFNYGYTF. The CDR3 DNA follows: TGCGCCTACCCGTCCGGGGCGGAAATATTTAACTATGGCTACACCTTC.

This clone has more than one count but fewer than ten. This chain joins TRBV5-1 and TRBJ1-2; D is perhaps TRBD1 (5 bases). This CDR3 has 14 residues. V lost 1 base to trimming and J lost 5 bases, with 12 bases between them. Germline CDR1 SGHRS, CDR2 YFSETQ. CDR3 nucleotide sequence: TGCGCCAGCAGCTTGAGTCTGGGGGAGTATGGCTACACCTTC. Protein sequence: CASSLSLGEYGYTF.

This clone showed up just once. This chain connects TRBV11-2 to TRBJ1-2, with D unresolved. The germline gives CDR1 SGHAT, CDR2 FQNNGV. Between the trimmed V and J ends, which lost 0 bases and 4 bases, there was a span of 6 bases. CDR3 size: 13 residues. The CDR3: CASSLETAYGYTF. The CDR3 bases are TGTGCCAGCAGCTTAGAGACCGCCTATGGCTACACCTTC.

This clone appeared a few times. This sequence joins TRBV10-1 and TRBJ1-1, with D unclear. This CDR3 comprises 13 residues. CDR1 WNHNN and CDR2 SYGVQD come from the germline V gene (reference sequence). V was trimmed by 3 bases and J by 1 base, leaving 6 bases between them. The CDR3 DNA sequence: TGCGCCAGCAGTGATCGGGGGAACACTGAAGCTTTCTTT. Protein sequence: CASSDRGNTEAFF.

The V and J genes are TRBV5-4 and TRBJ1-1; a weak D match, TRBD1 (5 bases). V lost 4 bases to trimming and J lost 5 bases, with 18 bases between them. The CDR3 has 15 residues. The germline gives CDR1 SGHNT, CDR2 YYREEE (reference sequence). CDR3 DNA: TGTGCCAGCAGCCCTGACGGGGCGAGGCGGACTGAAGCTTTCTTT. It encodes CASSPDGARRTEAFF. Supplemented by reference TRBV5-4 and TRBJ1-1, the full variable domain reads ETGVTQSPTHLIKTRGQQVTLRCSSQSGHNTVSWYQQALGQGPQFIFQYYREEENGRGNFPPRFSGLQFPNYSSELNVNALELDDSALYLCASSPDGARRTEAFFGQGTRLTVV.